The 19 T cell receptor beta chains reported below all come from one sample, sequenced in a study of OX40 agonist ivuxolimab in advanced cancers. The data were produced by immunoSEQ multiplex PCR, yet TCRdb's version contains in-frame clones alone and is incomplete. The table records 80,000 to 95,000 clones, about 89% of them present only once. The specimen was CD4+ or CD8+ T cells sorted from blood, collected in a trial of the OX40 agonist ivuxolimab. Receptor source: an adult with an advanced solid tumor such as melanoma, head and neck, liver or kidney cancer.

The chain recombines TRBV9 with TRBJ2-3, with unresolved D. Trimming pared 0 bases from V and 2 bases from J, leaving 10 bases between. CDR1 is SGDLS, CDR2 YYNGEE, per germline. CDR3 length equals 15 residues. The CDR3 nucleotides read TGTGCCAGCAGCGTAGTAGACACCCACACAGATACGCAGTATTTT. Translating gives CASSVVDTHTDTQYF.

CDR3 nucleotide sequence: TGCGCCAGCAGCCAAGATCAAAGCCCAGGGTACGAGCAGTACTTC. Its protein is CASSQDQSPGYEQYF. This chain uses TRBV4-1 with TRBJ2-7; a weak D match, TRBD1 (5 bases). This CDR3 comprises 15 residues. The V gene's germline CDR1 is MGHRA and CDR2 YSYEKL. V was clipped by 0 bases and J by 4 bases, with 13 bases between them.

J is TRBJ1-2 and V is TRBV11-2, with a possible D match to TRBD1 (5 bases). V gave up 5 bases and J gave up 4 bases, with 14 bases separating them. The CDR3 runs to 14 residues. Germline CDR1 and CDR2: SGHAT and FQNNGV. The CDR3: CASSTQGNGYGYTF. The CDR3 coding sequence is TGTGCCAGCAGCACTCAGGGTAATGGCTATGGCTACACCTTC.

The chain's CDR3 is CASSPWTGGTEAFF. In DNA form, the CDR3 reads TGTGCCAGCAGTCCCTGGACAGGGGGCACTGAAGCTTTCTTT. This rearrangement joins TRBV6-6 to TRBJ1-1; 10 nucleotides line up with TRBD1. The germline V gene has CDR1 MNHNY and CDR2 SVGAGI (reference sequence). Trimming cost V 5 bases and J 4 bases; bases outside gene matches: 4. The CDR3 totals 14 residues.

The chain carries TRBV6-5 and TRBJ1-1, with a weak D call TRBD1 (5 bases). The V gene's germline CDR1 is MNHEY and CDR2 SVGAGI. Trimming left V 2 bases short and J 5 bases short, with 15 bases between. This CDR3 has 15 residues. The CDR3 DNA is TGTGCCAGCAGTTACGGACACCGGGGAGGGACTGAAGCTTTCTTT. Translation gives CASSYGHRGGTEAFF.

The chain joins TRBV7-8 to TRBJ1-2; D uncertain. Germline values: CDR1 SGHVS, CDR2 FQNEAQ. The ends were cut back, 4 bases at V and 6 bases at J, with 12 bases in the middle. The CDR3 loop spans 13 amino acids. CDR3 sequence reads: CASSSQRLHGYTF. CDR3 sequence (DNA): TGTGCCAGCAGCTCGCAGAGACTTCATGGCTACACCTTC.

This chain links TRBV28 with TRBJ1-1; TRBD1 might be the D (5 bases). This CDR3 region has 12 residues. With 4 bases removed from V and 4 bases from J, the gap between germline ends came to 7 bases. Germline V CDR1 and CDR2: MDHEN, SYDVKM. The CDR3 nucleotides read TGTGCCAGCAGTTCGCAGGGCACTGAAGCTTTCTTT. As protein: CASSSQGTEAFF.

The rearrangement joins TRBV30 to TRBJ1-5, with 8 bases lining up with TRBD1. This CDR3 spans 14 amino acids. J gave up 9 bases and V 1 base, and 8 bases lay outside the gene matches. The germline CDR1 and CDR2 sequences are GTSNPN and SVGIG (reference sequence). CDR3 bases: TGTGCCTGGAGTGCTGGACAGGGAGCCCGGCCCCAGCATTTT. It codes for CAWSAGQGARPQHF.

V usage is TRBV15 and J usage is TRBJ2-5; D is ambiguous. TRBJ2-7 explains the end of the DNA better; the J call may be wrong. This CDR3 is built from 14 residues. CDR1 LNHNV and CDR2 YYDKDF come from the germline V gene (reference sequence). In nucleotides, the CDR3 is TGTGCCACCAGCAGAGATACCCATAAGGACGAGCAGTACTTC. Translation gives CATSRDTHKDEQYF.

The chain joins TRBV19 to TRBJ1-2, with a possible D match to TRBD1 (6 bases). The length of the CDR3 is 12 residues. CDR1 is LNHDA and CDR2 is SQIVND in the germline V gene (reference sequence). V gave up 0 bases and J gave up 13 bases, with 12 bases separating them. Here the CDR3 reads CASSIDHRVLTF. CDR3 in DNA: TGTGCCAGTAGTATAGACCACAGGGTTCTCACCTTC.

The chain recombines TRBV10-1 with TRBJ1-3, with TRBD1 as a possible D gene (6 bases). The germline CDR1 and CDR2 sequences are WNHNN and SYGVQD (reference sequence). V was cut by 3 bases and J by 7 bases, with 13 bases left in between. This CDR3 region has 14 residues. The CDR3 nucleotides are TGCGCCAGCAGTGAACAGGGAGACCTCAACACCATATATTTT. As protein: CASSEQGDLNTIYF.

The rearrangement uses TRBV27 and TRBJ2-1; D possibly uses TRBD1 or TRBD2 (5 bases each). Per germline, CDR1 MNHEY and CDR2 SMNVEV (reference sequence). V was clipped by 1 base and J by 1 base, with 11 bases between them. The CDR3 is 16 amino acids. The CDR3 sequence is CASSLYGGSSYNEQFF. The CDR3 DNA is TGTGCCAGCAGTTTATATGGGGGTTCTTCCTACAATGAGCAGTTCTTC.

The rearrangement links TRBV14 to TRBJ2-1, with D possibly being TRBD2 (5 bases). Trimming removed 6 bases at V and 3 bases at J, with 15 bases between. This CDR3 region has 15 residues. The germline gives CDR1 SGHDN, CDR2 FVKESK. The CDR3 coding sequence is TGTGCCAGCAGACTAGGACTCGACCGCTACAATGAGCAGTTCTTC. The encoded protein is CASRLGLDRYNEQFF.

The rearrangement joins TRBV6-5 to TRBJ1-1; D ambiguous. This CDR3 region has 11 residues. V lost 0 bases and J 7 bases, leaving 3 bases between the germline ends. Germline CDR1 reads MNHEY; CDR2 reads SVGAGI. This chain's CDR3 is CASSYSGEAFF. The CDR3 coding sequence is TGTGCCAGCAGTTACTCGGGTGAAGCTTTCTTT.

This chain connects TRBV11-3 to TRBJ2-1; 12 positions agree with TRBD2. The CDR3 spans 16 residues. Losses at the gene ends were 4 bases for V and 8 bases for J; bases not matched to a gene: 9. From germline, CDR1 is SGHNT and CDR2 YENEEA. This CDR3 reads CASSSLTSGRSYEQFF. As DNA, the CDR3 is TGTGCCAGCAGCTCCCTAACTAGCGGGAGGTCCTATGAGCAGTTCTTC.

The chain has TRBV27 and TRBJ1-4; D remains unclear. Germline V CDR1 and CDR2: MNHEY, SMNVEV (reference sequence). Trimming removed 4 bases from V and 7 bases from J, with 7 bases in between. The CDR3 has 12 residues. The CDR3 loop reads CASSSGFEKLFF. The CDR3 nucleotides are TGTGCCAGCAGTTCCGGGTTTGAAAAACTGTTTTTT.

The V call is TRBV9, the J call TRBJ2-3; no firm D call. Trimming pared 4 bases from V and 5 bases from J, leaving 23 bases between. Germline assignment: CDR1 SGDLS and CDR2 YYNGEE. The CDR3 spans 17 residues. This chain's CDR3 is CASSLSGGARFEDTQYF. As DNA, the CDR3 is TGTGCCAGCAGCTTGAGTGGCGGAGCCCGTTTTGAAGATACGCAGTATTTT.

This clone has a single count. The rearrangement uses TRBV18 and TRBJ2-7; D remains unclear. The CDR3 length is 12 residues. Per germline, CDR1 KGHSH and CDR2 LQKENI. Deletions cut 1 base from V and 1 base from J, with 2 bases between. CDR3 sequence: CASSPQSYEQYF. The CDR3 DNA reads as TGTGCCAGCTCACCACAGTCCTACGAGCAGTACTTC.

This sequence joins TRBV2 and TRBJ1-2, with 10 bases that match TRBD1. Germline lookup yields CDR1 SNHLY and CDR2 FYNNEI. The CDR3 extends over 15 amino acids. V shed 6 bases and J 4 bases; nucleotides not matched to a gene: 8. The CDR3 here is CASRYDRGRIYGYTF. The CDR3 DNA follows: TGTGCCAGCAGATATGACAGGGGGCGAATCTATGGCTACACCTTC. The entire variable domain, with the rest obtained from reference TRBV2 and TRBJ1-2, is as follows: EPEVTQTPSHQVTQMGQEVILRCVPISNHLYFYWYRQILGQKVEFLVSFYNNEISEKSEIFDDQFSVERPDGSNFTLKIRSTKLEDSAMYFCASRYDRGRIYGYTFGSGTRLTVV.